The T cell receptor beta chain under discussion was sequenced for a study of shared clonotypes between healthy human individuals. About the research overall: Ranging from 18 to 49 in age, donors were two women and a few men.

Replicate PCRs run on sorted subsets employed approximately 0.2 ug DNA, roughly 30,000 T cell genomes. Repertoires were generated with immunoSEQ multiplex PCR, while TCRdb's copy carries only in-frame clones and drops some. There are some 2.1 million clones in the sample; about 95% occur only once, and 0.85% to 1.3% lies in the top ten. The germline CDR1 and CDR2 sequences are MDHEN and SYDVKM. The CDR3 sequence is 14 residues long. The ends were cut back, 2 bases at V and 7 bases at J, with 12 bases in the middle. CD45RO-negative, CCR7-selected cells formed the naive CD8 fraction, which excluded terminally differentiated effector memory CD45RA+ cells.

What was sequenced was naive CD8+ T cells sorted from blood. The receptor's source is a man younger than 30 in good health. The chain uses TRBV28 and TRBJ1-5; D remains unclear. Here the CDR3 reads CASSLRVRSQPQHF. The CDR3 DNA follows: TGTGCCAGCAGTTTAAGGGTCAGATCCCAGCCCCAGCATTTT.